The sequence of this T cell receptor beta chain was determined in a study of blood T cell repertoires in COVID-19. About the research overall: Sites in the United States, Italy and Spain provided acute and convalescent COVID-19 samples. Nucleic acid was either cDNA or gDNA, and it came from T cells, B-cell-depleted T cells, or PBMCs.

This clone appeared once. The CDR3 covers 13 residues. Germline V gene sequence: CDR1 SQVTM, CDR2 ANQGSEA. Trimming cost V 4 bases and J 0 bases; bases outside gene matches: 1. Original methodology: Using reference gene primer amplification, nucleated cell counts were estimated. Using immunoSEQ multiplex PCR, the repertoire was profiled, and TCRdb retains in-frame clones only, with some absent. V, J and clone size were drawn from that table, and D and trimming were deduced from the DNA. This table holds fewer than 250,000 clones, about 89% found once. This clonotype was obtained from a man between 60 and 75 years old who had recovered from COVID-19. Sequencing was carried out using peripheral blood. The chain couples TRBV29-1 to TRBJ2-3; TRBD1 matches at 7 bases. Written as DNA, the CDR3 is TGCAGCGTTGCCAGGGGGAGCACAGATACGCAGTATTTT. This sequence encodes CSVARGSTDTQYF.